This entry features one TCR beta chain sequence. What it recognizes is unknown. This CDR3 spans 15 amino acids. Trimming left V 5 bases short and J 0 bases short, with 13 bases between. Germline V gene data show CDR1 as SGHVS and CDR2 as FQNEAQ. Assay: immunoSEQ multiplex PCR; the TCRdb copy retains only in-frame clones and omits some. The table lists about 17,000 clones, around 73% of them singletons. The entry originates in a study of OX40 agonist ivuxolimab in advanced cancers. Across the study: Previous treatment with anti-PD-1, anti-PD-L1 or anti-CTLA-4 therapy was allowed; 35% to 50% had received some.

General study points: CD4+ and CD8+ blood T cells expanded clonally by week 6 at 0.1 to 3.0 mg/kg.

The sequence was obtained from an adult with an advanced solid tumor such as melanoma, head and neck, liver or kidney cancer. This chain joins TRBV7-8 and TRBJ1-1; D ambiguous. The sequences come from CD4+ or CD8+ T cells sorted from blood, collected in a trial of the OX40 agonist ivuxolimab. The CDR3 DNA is TGTGCCAGCAGCCAAGGGCCCGGGGTGAACACTGAAGCTTTCTTT. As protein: CASSQGPGVNTEAFF. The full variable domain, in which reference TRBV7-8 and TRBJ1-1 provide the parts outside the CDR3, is GAGVSQSPRYKVAKRGQDVALRCDPISGHVSLFWYQQALGQGPEFLTYFQNEAQLDKSGLPSDRFFAERPEGSVSTLKIQRTQQEDSAVYLCASSQGPGVNTEAFFGQGTRLTVV.